Listed below are T cell receptor beta chains from one sample, sequenced in a study of blood T cell repertoires in COVID-19. Generated by immunoSEQ multiplex PCR, the TCRdb table keeps only in-frame clones and is missing some. The table lists fewer than 250,000 clones, 84% of them singletons. Source material: peripheral blood. These receptors all come from a woman in her seventies with active or convalescent COVID-19. The CDR3 runs from the conserved cysteine through the conserved F or W. Fields, in order: V gene, D gene, clone size, CDR3 protein. D genes are given only for firm matches. A row's size may be missing; if present it is once, few, many or a size class.

>TRBV27|.|.
CASSFQGYQPQHF
>TRBV29-1|TRBD1|.
CSVADRENTIYF
>TRBV9|.|.
CASSVSGQIGNTIYF
>TRBV29-1|TRBD1|once
CSVWDRGYTF
>TRBV5-1|.|.
CASSWMTDSTREQYF
>TRBV7-9|TRBD2|.
CASSLVRTSGSVDEQFF
>TRBV4-1|.|.
CASSQDIRDLTYEQYF
>TRBV10-3|TRBD1|.
CAIRQGSSTDTQYF
>TRBV18|.|.
CASSAGGVRLAKNIQYF
>TRBV5-4|TRBD1|.
CASSLGGQGAEKLFF
>TRBV4-1|.|.
CASSPKPTGSQETQYF
>TRBV5-6|.|.
CASSLAGNTEAFF
>TRBV5-1|TRBD2|.
CASSLEGTSGRHQETQYF